The 13 T cell receptor beta chains below come from one sample, sequenced in a study of cytomegalovirus exposure and HLA in healthy donors. PCR employed 60 Vbeta and 13 Jbeta primers. Method: immunoSEQ multiplex PCR; TCRdb's copy keeps in-frame clones and lacks some. The table includes about 91,000 clones, roughly 67% detected once. Input material: PBMCs. The receptors were sampled from a human donor in good health.

The chain carries TRBV7-8 and TRBJ1-2; D not certain. The CDR3 is 15 residues long. V lost 5 bases to trimming and J lost 4 bases, with 17 bases between them. Per the germline V gene, CDR1 is SGHVS and CDR2 is FQNEAQ. In DNA form, the CDR3 reads TGTGCCAGCAGCCCCTCATGGAGCAGCAGCTATGGCTACACCTTC. Protein product: CASSPSWSSSYGYTF. The entire variable domain, with the rest obtained from reference TRBV7-8 and TRBJ1-2, is as follows: GAGVSQSPRYKVAKRGQDVALRCDPISGHVSLFWYQQALGQGPEFLTYFQNEAQLDKSGLPSDRFFAERPEGSVSTLKIQRTQQEDSAVYLCASSPSWSSSYGYTFGSGTRLTVV.

J is TRBJ1-1 and V is TRBV5-5, with TRBD1 matching over 9 bases. The CDR3 has 16 residues. Germline V lookup: CDR1 SGHKS, CDR2 YYEKEE (reference sequence). Losses at the gene ends were 4 bases for V and 6 bases for J; bases not matched to a gene: 13. The CDR3 region has the DNA TGTGCCAGCAGCCCGCGGGACAGGGCTCCGATTCCTGAAGCTTTCTTT. Translated, it gives CASSPRDRAPIPEAFF.

This chain links TRBV5-1 with TRBJ2-1; 7 bases map to TRBD2. Trimming removed 2 bases from V and 0 bases from J; junction bases left unmatched: 2. Germline CDR1 reads SGHRS; CDR2 reads YFSETQ. CDR3 length equals 15 residues. CDR3 in DNA: TGCGCCAGCAGCTTCGGCGGGAGCTCCTACAATGAGCAGTTCTTC. Its translation: CASSFGGSSYNEQFF. The whole variable domain, filled in from reference TRBV5-1 and TRBJ2-1, reads KAGVTQTPRYLIKTRGQQVTLSCSPISGHRSVSWYQQTPGQGLQFLFEYFSETQRNKGNFPGRFSGRQFSNSRSEMNVSTLELGDSALYLCASSFGGSSYNEQFFGPGTRLTVL.

In its sample, this clone was seen a few times. The chain recombines TRBV4-2 with TRBJ2-3, with 13 bases identical to TRBD2. Germline values: CDR1 LGHNA, CDR2 YNFKEQ. With 0 bases clipped from V and 4 bases from J, the junction kept 1 base outside the gene matches. The CDR3 runs 16 residues. The CDR3 DNA follows: TGTGCCAGCAGCCAAGATGGGACTAGCGGGGCAGATACGCAGTATTTT. Protein product: CASSQDGTSGADTQYF.

This sequence joins TRBV4-2 and TRBJ1-6, with a tentative D call TRBD1 (6 bases). Trimming cost V 4 bases and J 8 bases, with 24 bases left between them. This CDR3 is built from 18 residues. Germline CDR1 and CDR2: LGHNA and YNFKEQ. The CDR3 reads CASSRINRRTAFDSPLHF. Written as DNA, the CDR3 is TGTGCCAGCAGCCGCATCAACCGGCGGACAGCCTTCGATTCACCCCTCCACTTT.

The chain carries TRBV11-3 and TRBJ2-5; D call uncertain. This CDR3 is built from 13 residues. Germline assignment: CDR1 SGHNT and CDR2 YENEEA. V was cut by 6 bases and J by 5 bases, with 13 bases left in between. The CDR3 nucleotides are TGTGCCAGCAGATCCGGGTCTTCGGAGACCCAGTACTTC. Protein product: CASRSGSSETQYF.

This clone was seen only a few times. The chain employs TRBV5-6 and TRBJ2-1, with D possibly being TRBD2 (6 bases). Germline V CDR1 and CDR2: SGHDT, YYEEEE. Between the trimmed V and J ends, which lost 5 bases and 5 bases, there was a span of 8 bases. This CDR3 contains 12 residues. The CDR3 bases are TGTGCCAGCAGGCGGGACGACAATGAGCAGTTCTTC. Its protein product is CASRRDDNEQFF. Using reference TRBV5-6 and TRBJ2-1 for the parts outside the CDR3, the full variable domain is DAGVTQSPTHLIKTRGQQVTLRCSPKSGHDTVSWYQQALGQGPQFIFQYYEEEERQRGNFPDRFSGHQFPNYSSELNVNALLLGDSALYLCASRRDDNEQFFGPGTRLTVL.

The chain has TRBV7-2 and TRBJ1-5; tentative D call: TRBD1 (5 bases). This CDR3 spans 15 amino acids. V lost 1 base, J lost 6 bases, and 13 bases lay in between. In germline, CDR1 is SGHTA, CDR2 FQGNSA. The CDR3: CASSLGIGEGQPQHF. The CDR3 nucleotides are TGTGCCAGCAGCTTAGGTATAGGGGAAGGTCAGCCCCAGCATTTT.

This clone occurred a few times. The chain carries TRBV6-1 and TRBJ2-5; D is undetermined. The J call is uncertain, as TRBJ2-7 better fits the DNA end. Germline values: CDR1 MNHNS, CDR2 SASEGT. The CDR3 sequence is 14 residues long. CDR3 sequence (DNA): TGTGCCAGCAGTGAAGCCATGAACTCCTACGAGCAGTACTTC. Translated: CASSEAMNSYEQYF.

V gene TRBV6-5 combines with J gene TRBJ2-3; 9 bases match TRBD2. The CDR3 is 16 residues long. With 0 bases clipped from V and 2 bases from J, the junction kept 3 bases outside the gene matches. Germline V gene sequence: CDR1 MNHEY, CDR2 SVGAGI. For the CDR3, the DNA is TGTGCCAGCAGTTACTCAGGACTAGCGATCACAGATACGCAGTATTTT. Translation: CASSYSGLAITDTQYF.

This clone was detected a few times. Other nucleotide sequences from this sample produce the same CDR3. The genes are TRBV25-1 and TRBJ2-7, with D possibly TRBD2 on 7 matching bases. This CDR3 contains 16 residues. With 6 bases removed from V and 7 bases from J, the gap between germline ends came to 25 bases. Germline CDR1 MGHDK, CDR2 SYGVNS. The CDR3 region has the DNA TGTGCCAGCAGGACCCTCGGGGCGGGGGCCGGGGGGGAGCAGTACTTC. Translation: CASRTLGAGAGGEQYF.

The rearrangement links TRBV11-2 to TRBJ2-5; D is perhaps TRBD2 (6 bases). The V end was cut by 1 base, the J end by 2 bases, with 11 bases between. The CDR3 has 15 amino acids. Germline CDR1 is SGHAT and CDR2 is FQNNGV. The DNA for the CDR3 is TGTGCCAGCAGCTTAGCGGGGGACGCACAAGAGACCCAGTACTTC. Its protein product is CASSLAGDAQETQYF.

In its sample, this clone was seen a few times. This rearrangement joins TRBV5-1 to TRBJ1-1; tentatively, D is TRBD1 (5 bases). Per germline, CDR1 SGHRS and CDR2 YFSETQ. The CDR3 runs to 14 residues. V lost 5 bases and J lost 0, with 11 bases in between. The CDR3 protein is CASSYDSLNTEAFF. The CDR3 nucleotides read TGCGCCAGCAGTTATGACAGTTTGAACACTGAAGCTTTCTTT.